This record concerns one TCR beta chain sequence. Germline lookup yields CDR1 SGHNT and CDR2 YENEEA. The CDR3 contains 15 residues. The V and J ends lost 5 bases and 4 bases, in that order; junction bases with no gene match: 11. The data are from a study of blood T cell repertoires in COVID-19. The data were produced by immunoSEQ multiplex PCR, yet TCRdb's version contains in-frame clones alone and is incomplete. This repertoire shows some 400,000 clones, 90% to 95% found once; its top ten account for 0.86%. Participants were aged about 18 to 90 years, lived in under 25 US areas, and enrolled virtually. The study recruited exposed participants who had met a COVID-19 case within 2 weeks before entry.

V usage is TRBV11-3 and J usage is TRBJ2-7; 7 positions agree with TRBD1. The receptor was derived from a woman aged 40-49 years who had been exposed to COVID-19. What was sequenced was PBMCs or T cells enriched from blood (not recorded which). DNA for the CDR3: TGTGCCAGCAGCGCCGGGACAGCTAATGTTTACGAGCAGTACTTC. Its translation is CASSAGTANVYEQYF.